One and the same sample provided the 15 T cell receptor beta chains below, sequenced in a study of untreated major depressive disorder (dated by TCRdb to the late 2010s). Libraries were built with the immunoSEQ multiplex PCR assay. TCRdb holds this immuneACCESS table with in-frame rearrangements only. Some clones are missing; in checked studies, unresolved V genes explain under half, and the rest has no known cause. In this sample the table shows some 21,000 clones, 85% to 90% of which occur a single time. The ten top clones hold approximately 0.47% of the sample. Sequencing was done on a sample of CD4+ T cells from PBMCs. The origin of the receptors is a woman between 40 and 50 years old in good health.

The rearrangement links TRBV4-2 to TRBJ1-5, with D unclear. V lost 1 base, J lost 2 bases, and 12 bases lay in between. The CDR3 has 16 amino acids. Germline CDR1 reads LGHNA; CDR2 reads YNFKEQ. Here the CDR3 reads CASSQGFGVGNQPQHF. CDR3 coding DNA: TGTGCCAGCAGCCAAGGTTTCGGGGTCGGCAATCAGCCCCAGCATTTT.

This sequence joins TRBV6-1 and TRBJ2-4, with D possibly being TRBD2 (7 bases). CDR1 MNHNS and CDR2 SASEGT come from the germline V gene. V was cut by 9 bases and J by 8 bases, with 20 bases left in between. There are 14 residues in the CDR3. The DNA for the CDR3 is TGTGCCAGTAATCAGGGGCAGGGGAGGGACATTCAGTACTTC. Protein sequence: CASNQGQGRDIQYF.

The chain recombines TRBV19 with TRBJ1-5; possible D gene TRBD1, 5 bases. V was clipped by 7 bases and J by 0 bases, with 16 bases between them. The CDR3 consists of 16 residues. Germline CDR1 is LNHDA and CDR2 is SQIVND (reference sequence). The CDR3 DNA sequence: TGTGCCAGTATAGGAGGGGAGGCTTATAGCAATCAGCCCCAGCATTTT. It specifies CASIGGEAYSNQPQHF.

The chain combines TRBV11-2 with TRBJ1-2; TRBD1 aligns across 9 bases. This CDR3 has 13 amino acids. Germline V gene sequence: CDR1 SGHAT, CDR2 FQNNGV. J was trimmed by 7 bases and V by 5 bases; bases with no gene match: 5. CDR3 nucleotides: TGTGCCAGCAGCCTAAGGACAGGGGTTGGCTACACCTTC. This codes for CASSLRTGVGYTF.

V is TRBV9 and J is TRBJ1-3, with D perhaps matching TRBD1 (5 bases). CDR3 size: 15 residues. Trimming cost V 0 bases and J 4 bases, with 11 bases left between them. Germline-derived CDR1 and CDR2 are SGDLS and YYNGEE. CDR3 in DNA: TGTGCCAGCAGCGTAGAATCCCAGGGCGGAAACACCATATATTTT. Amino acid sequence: CASSVESQGGNTIYF.

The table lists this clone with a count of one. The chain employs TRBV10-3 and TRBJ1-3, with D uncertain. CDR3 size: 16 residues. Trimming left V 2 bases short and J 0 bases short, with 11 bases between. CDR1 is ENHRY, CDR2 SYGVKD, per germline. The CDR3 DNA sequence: TGTGCCATCAGTGAGACCGCCGGGTACTCTGGAAACACCATATATTTT. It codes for CAISETAGYSGNTIYF.

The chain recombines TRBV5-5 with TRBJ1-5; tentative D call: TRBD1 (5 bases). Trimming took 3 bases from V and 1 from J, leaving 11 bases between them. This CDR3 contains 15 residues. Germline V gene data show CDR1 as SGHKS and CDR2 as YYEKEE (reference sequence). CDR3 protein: CASSWGPQSNQPQHF. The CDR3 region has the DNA TGTGCCAGCAGCTGGGGCCCTCAAAGCAATCAGCCCCAGCATTTT.

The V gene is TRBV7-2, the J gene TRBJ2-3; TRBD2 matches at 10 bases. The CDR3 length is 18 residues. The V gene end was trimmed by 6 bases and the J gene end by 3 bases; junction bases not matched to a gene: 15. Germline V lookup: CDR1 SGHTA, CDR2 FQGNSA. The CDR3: CASSLLAGPGGSTDTQYF. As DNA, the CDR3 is TGTGCCAGCAGTTTACTAGCGGGGCCTGGAGGTTCTACAGATACGCAGTATTTT. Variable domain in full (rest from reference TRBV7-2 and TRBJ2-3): GAGVSQSPSNKVTEKGKDVELRCDPISGHTALYWYRQSLGQGLEFLIYFQGNSAPDKSGLPSDRFSAERTGGSVSTLTIQRTQQEDSAVYLCASSLLAGPGGSTDTQYFGPGTRLTVL.

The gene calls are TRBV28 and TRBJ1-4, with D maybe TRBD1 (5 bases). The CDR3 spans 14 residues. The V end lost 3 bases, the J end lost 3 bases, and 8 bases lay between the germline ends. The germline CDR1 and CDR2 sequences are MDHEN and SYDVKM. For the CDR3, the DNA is TGTGCCAGCAGTTTTAGGGGAGCTAATGAAAAACTGTTTTTT. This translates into CASSFRGANEKLFF.

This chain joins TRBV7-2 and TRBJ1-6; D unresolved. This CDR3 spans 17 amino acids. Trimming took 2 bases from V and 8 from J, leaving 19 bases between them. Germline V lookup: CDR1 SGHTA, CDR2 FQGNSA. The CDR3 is CASSLTGVGVKDSPLHF. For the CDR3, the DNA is TGTGCCAGCAGCTTAACCGGAGTCGGGGTGAAAGATTCACCCCTCCACTTT. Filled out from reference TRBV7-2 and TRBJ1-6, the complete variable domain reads GAGVSQSPSNKVTEKGKDVELRCDPISGHTALYWYRQSLGQGLEFLIYFQGNSAPDKSGLPSDRFSAERTGGSVSTLTIQRTQQEDSAVYLCASSLTGVGVKDSPLHFGNGTRLTVT.

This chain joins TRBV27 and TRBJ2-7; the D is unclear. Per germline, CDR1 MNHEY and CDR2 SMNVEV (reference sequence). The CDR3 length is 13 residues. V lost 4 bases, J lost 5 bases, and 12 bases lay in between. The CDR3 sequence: CASSSSIIHEQYF. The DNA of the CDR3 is TGTGCCAGCAGTTCCAGCATTATCCACGAGCAGTACTTC.

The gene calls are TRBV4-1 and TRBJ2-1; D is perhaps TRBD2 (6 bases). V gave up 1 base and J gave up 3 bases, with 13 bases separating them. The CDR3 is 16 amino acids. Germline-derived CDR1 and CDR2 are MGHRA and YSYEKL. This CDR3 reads CASSQGEVRGYNEQFF. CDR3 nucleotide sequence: TGCGCCAGCAGCCAAGGGGAGGTCAGAGGCTACAATGAGCAGTTCTTC.

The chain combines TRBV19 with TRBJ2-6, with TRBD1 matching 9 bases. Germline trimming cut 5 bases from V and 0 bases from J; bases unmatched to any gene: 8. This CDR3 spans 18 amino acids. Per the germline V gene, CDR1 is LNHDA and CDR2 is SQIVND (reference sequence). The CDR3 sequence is CASSYTGTGNSGANVLTF. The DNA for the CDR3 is TGTGCCAGTAGTTACACCGGGACAGGGAACTCTGGGGCCAACGTCCTGACTTTC.

Here the CDR3 reads CASSEAQLSGANVLTF. CDR3 DNA: TGTGCCAGCAGCGAGGCCCAACTCTCTGGGGCCAACGTCCTGACTTTC. V and J are TRBV28 and TRBJ2-6; D ambiguous. The CDR3 is 16 residues long. Germline CDR1 and CDR2: MDHEN and SYDVKM. With 6 bases removed from V and 0 bases from J, the gap between germline ends came to 12 bases.

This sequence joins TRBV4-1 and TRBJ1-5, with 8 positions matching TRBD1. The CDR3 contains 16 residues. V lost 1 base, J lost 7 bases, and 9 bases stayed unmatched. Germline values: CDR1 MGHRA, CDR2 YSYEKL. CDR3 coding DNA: TGCGCCAGCAGCCAAGGAGCGACAGGGGCGGGGCAGCCCCAGCATTTT. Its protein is CASSQGATGAGQPQHF.